This section outlines one TCR beta chain sequence together with its context. TCRdb re-called the RT-PCR reads with MiXCR, one entry per CDR3 protein. The profile shows around 90,000 distinct CDR3 sequences, roughly 48% of them singletons. This entry comes from a study of patients and donors after allogeneic stem cell transplantation. Germline CDR1 reads SEHNR; CDR2 reads FQNEAQ (reference sequence). The length of the CDR3 is 15 residues. V was clipped by 2 bases and J by 3 bases, with 14 bases between them. The sequence came from a human donor who was either an allogeneic HSCT recipient or a stem cell or donor lymphocyte infusion donor (not recorded which). It is not recorded whose cells these are; they may come from a transplant donor. The sample consisted of blood, either unsorted or a sorted T cell fraction (not recorded which). V gene TRBV7-9 combines with J gene TRBJ2-7; D is uncertain. The CDR3 nucleotides are TGTGCCAGCAGCTTAAATCGTTTTGCAGGCTACGAGCAGTACTTC. This gives the protein CASSLNRFAGYEQYF.